Following are 12 T cell receptor beta chains from one sample sequenced in a study of T cell responses to AZD1222 COVID-19 vaccine. Libraries were prepared by immunoSEQ multiplex PCR; TCRdb keeps only in-frame clonotypes and omits some of them. The repertoire holds 120,000 to 150,000 clones, with around 90% as singletons. The material sequenced was peripheral blood, taken 28 days after the second AZD1222 dose. These receptors all come from an adult who received the AZD1222 COVID-19 vaccine.

The J gene is TRBJ1-6, the V gene TRBV6-5, with unresolved D. The germline V gene encodes CDR1 MNHEY and CDR2 SVGAGI. The CDR3 runs 12 residues. The ends were cut back, 5 bases at V and 9 bases at J, with 8 bases in the middle. The CDR3 DNA sequence: TGTGCCAGCAGTCCCCAAAGTTCACCCCTCCACTTT. It is translated as CASSPQSSPLHF.

This clone has more than one count but fewer than ten. The chain carries TRBV5-8 and TRBJ2-7; 9 bases are a match to TRBD2. J lost 0 bases, V lost 3 bases, and 4 bases had no gene match. The CDR3 sequence is 15 residues long. Germline V CDR1 and CDR2: SGHTS, YDEGEE. In DNA, the CDR3 is TGTGCCAGCAGCTCTAGCGGGGCCGCCTCCTACGAGCAGTACTTC. Its protein is CASSSSGAASYEQYF. The full variable domain, completed using reference TRBV5-8 and TRBJ2-7, is EAGVTQSPTHLIKTRGQQATLRCSPISGHTSVYWYQQALGLGLQFLLWYDEGEERNRGNFPPRFSGRQFPNYSSELNVNALELEDSALYLCASSSSGAASYEQYFGPGTRLTVT.

The chain recombines TRBV5-6 with TRBJ1-2; TRBD1 might be the D (6 bases). The CDR3 runs to 14 residues. V was cut by 4 bases and J by 4 bases, with 14 bases left in between. The V gene's germline CDR1 is SGHDT and CDR2 YYEEEE. The CDR3 DNA follows: TGTGCCAGCAGCCTTAACCAGGGGACCTATGGCTACACCTTC. Protein sequence: CASSLNQGTYGYTF.

This chain connects TRBV6-5 to TRBJ1-3; unclear D gene. The CDR3 extends over 14 amino acids. Germline assignment: CDR1 MNHEY and CDR2 SVGAGI. Between the trimmed V and J ends, which lost 0 bases and 7 bases, there was a span of 10 bases. The CDR3, as DNA: TGTGCCAGCAGTTACTCCTGGGGTGGGAACACCATATATTTT. Protein sequence: CASSYSWGGNTIYF.

This rearrangement joins TRBV3-1 (or the pseudogene TRBV3-2) to TRBJ1-1; maybe TRBD1 (6 bases). CDR1 LGHDT and CDR2 YNNKEL come from the germline V gene (reference sequence). Trimming took off 1 base at V and 4 bases at J, with 7 bases between the two ends. This CDR3 comprises 13 residues. Here the CDR3 DNA reads TGTGCCAGCAGCCAAGTCAGGGGCACTGAAGCTTTCTTT. Translation gives CASSQVRGTEAFF.

CDR3 protein: CASSWRGRVLSGANVLTF. In DNA form, the CDR3 reads TGTGCCAGCAGCTGGCGCGGGAGGGTCCTCTCTGGGGCCAACGTCCTGACTTTC. The chain links TRBV11-2 to TRBJ2-6, with 9 bases lining up with TRBD2. CDR1 is SGHAT and CDR2 is FQNNGV in the germline V gene. The CDR3 consists of 18 residues. The J segment lost 0 bases and the V segment lost 4 bases, leaving 7 bases of the junction unmatched. The full variable domain, in which reference TRBV11-2 and TRBJ2-6 provide the parts outside the CDR3, is EAGVAQSPRYKIIEKRQSVAFWCNPISGHATLYWYQQILGQGPKLLIQFQNNGVVDDSQLPKDRFSAERLKGVDSTLKIQPAKLEDSAVYLCASSWRGRVLSGANVLTFGAGSRLTVL.

The chain recombines TRBV5-4 with TRBJ2-2; D gene uncertain. The CDR3 runs to 14 residues. Germline assignment: CDR1 SGHNT and CDR2 YYREEE (reference sequence). Trimming removed 3 bases at V and 0 bases at J, with 6 bases between. This CDR3 is CASSWTPNTGELFF. The CDR3 DNA follows: TGTGCCAGCAGCTGGACCCCGAACACCGGGGAGCTGTTTTTT.

The chain uses TRBV5-4 and TRBJ2-7; TRBD2 aligns across 10 bases. This CDR3 region has 16 residues. CDR1 and CDR2 (germline): SGHNT, YYREEE (reference sequence). The V segment lost 4 bases and the J segment 4 bases; nucleotides outside the gene matches: 11. The CDR3 bases are TGTGCCAGCAGCCTGAACCAACCGGGACTAGCGTACGAGCAGTACTTC. As protein: CASSLNQPGLAYEQYF.

This chain joins TRBV3-1 (or the pseudogene TRBV3-2) and TRBJ2-1, with 12 bases matching TRBD1. The CDR3 is made up of 18 amino acids. Trimming removed 4 bases from V and 8 bases from J; junction bases left unmatched: 15. Germline V gives CDR1 LGHDT, CDR2 YNNKEL (reference sequence). The CDR3 spells CASSRKSGTGGFVHEQFF. The CDR3 DNA reads TGTGCCAGCAGCCGAAAGAGTGGGACAGGGGGCTTTGTACATGAGCAGTTCTTC.

The chain carries TRBV7-8 and TRBJ2-1; unclear D gene. The germline V gene encodes CDR1 SGHVS and CDR2 FQNEAQ. This CDR3 comprises 16 residues. V lost 3 bases and J lost 7, with 19 bases in between. The CDR3 DNA reads as TGTGCCAGCAGCTTGGGCCGAACGAGGCCTCGGAATGAGCAGTTCTTC. Translation: CASSLGRTRPRNEQFF.

The CDR3 DNA reads TGTGCCAGCCGAGCAGGGGACGGTCAGCCCCAGCATTTT. As protein: CASRAGDGQPQHF. The gene calls are TRBV21-1 and TRBJ1-5; the DNA was not compared with TRBD1, the D call given in the table. TRBV21-1 is classified as a pseudogene. There are 13 residues in the CDR3.

The chain couples TRBV11-3 to TRBJ1-5; TRBD1 is a possible D gene (5 bases). The length of the CDR3 is 16 residues. Germline CDR1 is SGHNT and CDR2 is YENEEA. V was cut by 1 base and J by 5 bases, with 15 bases left in between. The CDR3 loop reads CASSLGGSGKDQPQHF. The CDR3 DNA is TGTGCCAGCAGCTTAGGAGGCTCAGGGAAGGATCAGCCCCAGCATTTT.